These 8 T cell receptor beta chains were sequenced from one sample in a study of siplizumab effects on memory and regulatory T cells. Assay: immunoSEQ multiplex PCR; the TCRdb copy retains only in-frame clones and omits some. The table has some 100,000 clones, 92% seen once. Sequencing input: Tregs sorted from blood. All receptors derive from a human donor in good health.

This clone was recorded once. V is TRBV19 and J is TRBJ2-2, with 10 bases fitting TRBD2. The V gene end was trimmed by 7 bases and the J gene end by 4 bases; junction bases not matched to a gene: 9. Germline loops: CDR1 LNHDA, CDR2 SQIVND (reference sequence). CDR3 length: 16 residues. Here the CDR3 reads CASKLAGEVSTGELFF. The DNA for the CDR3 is TGTGCCAGTAAGCTAGCGGGAGAAGTTAGCACCGGGGAGCTGTTTTTT.

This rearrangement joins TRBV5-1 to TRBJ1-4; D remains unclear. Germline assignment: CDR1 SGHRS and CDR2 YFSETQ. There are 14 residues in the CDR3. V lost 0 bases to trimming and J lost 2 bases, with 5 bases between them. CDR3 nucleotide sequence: TGCGCCAGCAGCTTGGGACACACTAATGAAAAACTGTTTTTT. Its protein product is CASSLGHTNEKLFF.

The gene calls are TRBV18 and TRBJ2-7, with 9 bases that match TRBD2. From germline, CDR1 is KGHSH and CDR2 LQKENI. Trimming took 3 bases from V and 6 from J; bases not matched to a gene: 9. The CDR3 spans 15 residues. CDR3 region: CASSPETSGGGEQYF. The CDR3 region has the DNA TGTGCCAGCTCACCGGAGACTAGCGGAGGGGGCGAGCAGTACTTC.

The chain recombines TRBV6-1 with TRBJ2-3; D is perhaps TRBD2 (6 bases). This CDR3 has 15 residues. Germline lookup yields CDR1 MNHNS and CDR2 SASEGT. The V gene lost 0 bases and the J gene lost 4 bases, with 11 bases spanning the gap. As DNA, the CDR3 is TGTGCCAGCAGTGAAGCGGGACTCAGCCCAGATACGCAGTATTTT. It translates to CASSEAGLSPDTQYF.

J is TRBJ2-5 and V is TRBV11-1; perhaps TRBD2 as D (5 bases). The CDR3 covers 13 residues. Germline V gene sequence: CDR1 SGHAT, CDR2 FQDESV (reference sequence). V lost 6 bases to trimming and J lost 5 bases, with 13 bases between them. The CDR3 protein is CASRSGPLETQYF. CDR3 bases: TGTGCCAGCAGAAGCGGCCCGCTCGAGACCCAGTACTTC.

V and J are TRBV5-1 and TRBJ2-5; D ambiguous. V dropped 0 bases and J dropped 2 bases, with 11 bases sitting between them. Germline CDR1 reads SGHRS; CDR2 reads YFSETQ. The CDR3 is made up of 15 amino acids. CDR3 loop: CASSLAETPQETQYF. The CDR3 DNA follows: TGCGCCAGCAGCTTGGCGGAGACACCTCAAGAGACCCAGTACTTC.

Here the CDR3 reads CASTRRLAGGLRETQYF. For the CDR3, the DNA is TGCGCCAGCACCAGGAGGCTAGCGGGAGGGCTACGAGAGACCCAGTACTTC. The gene calls are TRBV5-1 and TRBJ2-5; 12 bases agree with TRBD2. Germline trimming cut 6 bases from V and 4 bases from J; bases unmatched to any gene: 13. This CDR3 has 17 amino acids. Germline loops: CDR1 SGHRS, CDR2 YFSETQ.

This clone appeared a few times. The CDR3 sequence is CASSPSGNQPQHF. The CDR3 nucleotides are TGTGCCAGCAGCCCGTCGGGCAATCAGCCCCAGCATTTT. The chain employs TRBV7-6 and TRBJ1-5; D gene unclear. The V end was cut by 5 bases, the J end by 2 bases, with 7 bases between. This CDR3 is built from 13 residues. CDR1 and CDR2 (germline): SGHVS, FNYEAQ. Full variable domain (rest looked up from reference TRBV7-6 and TRBJ1-5): GAGVSQSPRYKVTKRGQDVALRCDPISGHVSLYWYRQALGQGPEFLTYFNYEAQQDKSGLPNDRFSAERPEGSISTLTIQRTEQRDSAMYRCASSPSGNQPQHFGDGTRLSIL.